This is a list of T cell receptor beta chains from one sample in a study of siplizumab effects on memory and regulatory T cells. The data were produced by immunoSEQ multiplex PCR, yet TCRdb's version contains in-frame clones alone and is incomplete. Here the sample spans 80,000 to 130,000 clones, around 94% being singletons. Sequencing used Tregs sorted from blood. These receptors all come from a human donor in good health. Both conserved end residues are part of each CDR3. D genes are given only for firm matches. Clone size appears in some rows only: once, few, many, or a class for an expanded clone.

clone size: .; D gene: .; J gene: TRBJ2-5; V gene: TRBV30; CDR3 protein: CAWSVTTQYF; CDR3 DNA: TGTGCCTGGAGTGTAACGACCCAGTACTTC
clone size: .; D gene: .; J gene: TRBJ1-2; V gene: TRBV6-1; CDR3 protein: CASSEAGGYYGYTF; CDR3 DNA: TGTGCCAGCAGTGAAGCCGGGGGGTACTATGGCTACACCTTC
clone size: .; D gene: TRBD2; J gene: TRBJ2-1; V gene: TRBV5-4; CDR3 protein: CASSSGLAGHNEQFF; CDR3 DNA: TGTGCCAGCAGCTCGGGACTAGCGGGCCACAATGAGCAGTTCTTC
clone size: once; D gene: .; J gene: TRBJ2-7; V gene: TRBV7-8; CDR3 protein: CASSFNRAYEQYF; CDR3 DNA: TGTGCCAGCAGCTTTAACAGAGCCTACGAGCAGTACTTC
clone size: .; D gene: .; J gene: TRBJ1-5; V gene: TRBV5-8; CDR3 protein: CASDRVGQPQHF; CDR3 DNA: TGTGCCAGCGATCGGGTGGGACAGCCCCAGCATTTT
clone size: .; D gene: TRBD1; J gene: TRBJ1-5; V gene: TRBV7-9; CDR3 protein: CASSSDARTGHNQPQHF; CDR3 DNA: TGTGCCAGCAGCTCCGACGCCAGGACAGGGCATAATCAGCCCCAGCATTTT
clone size: .; D gene: .; J gene: TRBJ2-7; V gene: TRBV9; CDR3 protein: CASSVGHEGYEQYF; CDR3 DNA: TGTGCCAGCAGCGTAGGACACGAGGGGTACGAGCAGTACTTC
clone size: once; D gene: TRBD2; J gene: TRBJ2-7; V gene: TRBV5-1; CDR3 protein: CASNDWRNSGRGPEQYF; CDR3 DNA: TGCGCCAGCAATGATTGGAGAAATAGCGGGAGGGGGCCCGAGCAGTACTTC
clone size: .; D gene: TRBD2; J gene: TRBJ2-5; V gene: TRBV5-1; CDR3 protein: CASSQGLAGGETQYF; CDR3 DNA: TGCGCCAGCAGCCAGGGACTAGCGGGAGGAGAGACCCAGTACTTC
clone size: .; D gene: TRBD1; J gene: TRBJ2-3; V gene: TRBV9; CDR3 protein: CASSGAGTGWDTQYF; CDR3 DNA: TGTGCCAGCAGCGGAGCCGGGACAGGGTGGGATACGCAGTATTTT
clone size: .; D gene: .; J gene: TRBJ1-6; V gene: TRBV5-1; CDR3 protein: CASSRRGDNSPLHF; CDR3 DNA: TGCGCCAGCAGCAGAAGGGGTGACAATTCACCCCTCCACTTT
clone size: .; D gene: TRBD1; J gene: TRBJ2-3; V gene: TRBV5-1; CDR3 protein: CASSFRDRGSDTQYF; CDR3 DNA: TGCGCCAGCAGCTTCCGGGACAGGGGGTCAGATACGCAGTATTTT
clone size: .; D gene: .; J gene: TRBJ2-3; V gene: TRBV19; CDR3 protein: CASSRTGASTDTQYF; CDR3 DNA: TGTGCCAGTAGTAGAACCGGGGCTAGCACAGATACGCAGTATTTT
clone size: .; D gene: TRBD2; J gene: TRBJ2-7; V gene: TRBV28; CDR3 protein: CASNPPSGVSSYEQYF; CDR3 DNA: TGTGCCAGCAACCCACCGAGCGGGGTAAGCTCCTACGAGCAGTACTTC
clone size: .; D gene: TRBD2; J gene: TRBJ2-1; V gene: TRBV7-2; CDR3 protein: CASRPGLAGYNEQFF; CDR3 DNA: TGTGCCAGCAGACCCGGGCTAGCGGGTTACAATGAGCAGTTCTTC
clone size: .; D gene: TRBD2; J gene: TRBJ2-3; V gene: TRBV4-1; CDR3 protein: CASSPQRTSGRDTQYF; CDR3 DNA: TGCGCCAGCAGCCCGCAAAGGACTAGCGGGAGGGATACGCAGTATTTT
clone size: .; D gene: TRBD2; J gene: TRBJ2-5; V gene: TRBV18; CDR3 protein: CASSANGGETQYF; CDR3 DNA: TGTGCCAGCTCAGCTAACGGGGGGGAGACCCAGTACTTC
clone size: .; D gene: TRBD1; J gene: TRBJ1-2; V gene: TRBV28; CDR3 protein: CASNPRQGVIDLGRRDYGYTF; CDR3 DNA: TGTGCCAGCAATCCTCGACAGGGGGTTATCGACTTAGGTCGGCGCGACTATGGCTACACCTTC
clone size: once; D gene: .; J gene: TRBJ2-7; V gene: TRBV27; CDR3 protein: CASSTQSSYEQYF; CDR3 DNA: TGTGCCAGCAGTACTCAGAGTTCCTACGAGCAGTACTTC
clone size: .; D gene: .; J gene: TRBJ1-2; V gene: TRBV4-1; CDR3 protein: CASSQVIQSYGYTF; CDR3 DNA: TGCGCCAGCAGCCAAGTAATCCAGTCATATGGCTACACCTTC
clone size: .; D gene: .; J gene: TRBJ2-7; V gene: TRBV6-5; CDR3 protein: CASSYSRHPYEQYF; CDR3 DNA: TGTGCCAGCAGTTACTCGCGACACCCCTACGAGCAGTACTTC
clone size: .; D gene: TRBD1; J gene: TRBJ2-7; V gene: TRBV5-4; CDR3 protein: CASSLGQGASYEQYF; CDR3 DNA: TGTGCCAGCAGCTTGGGACAGGGGGCTTCCTACGAGCAGTACTTC
clone size: .; D gene: .; J gene: TRBJ2-6; V gene: TRBV18; CDR3 protein: CASSPWRQAFSGANVLTF; CDR3 DNA: TGTGCCAGCTCACCATGGAGACAGGCCTTCTCTGGGGCCAACGTCCTGACTTTC
clone size: once; D gene: .; J gene: TRBJ2-2; V gene: TRBV5-4; CDR3 protein: CASGPSSPNTGELFF; CDR3 DNA: TGTGCCAGCGGACCGTCTAGCCCGAACACCGGGGAGCTGTTTTTT
clone size: .; D gene: TRBD1; J gene: TRBJ1-1; V gene: TRBV7-9; CDR3 protein: CASSLGQGVLDTEAFF; CDR3 DNA: TGTGCCAGCAGCTTAGGACAGGGGGTTTTGGACACTGAAGCTTTCTTT
clone size: .; D gene: TRBD1; J gene: TRBJ1-4; V gene: TRBV5-1; CDR3 protein: CASGPTGAETPNEKLFF; CDR3 DNA: TGCGCCAGCGGGCCGACAGGGGCCGAAACGCCTAATGAAAAACTGTTTTTT
clone size: .; D gene: TRBD2; J gene: TRBJ2-7; V gene: TRBV18; CDR3 protein: CASSLGLAGLGYEQYF; CDR3 DNA: TGTGCCAGCTCACTCGGACTAGCGGGGCTGGGGTACGAGCAGTACTTC
clone size: .; D gene: .; J gene: TRBJ2-1; V gene: TRBV10-3; CDR3 protein: CAISESRPVYNEQFF; CDR3 DNA: TGTGCCATCAGTGAGTCGAGACCCGTGTACAATGAGCAGTTCTTC
clone size: .; D gene: .; J gene: TRBJ1-2; V gene: TRBV29-1; CDR3 protein: CSVGPLEGPSNYGYTF; CDR3 DNA: TGCAGCGTTGGGCCCCTGGAGGGGCCATCTAACTATGGCTACACCTTC
clone size: .; D gene: TRBD2; J gene: TRBJ2-3; V gene: TRBV6-1; CDR3 protein: CASSEAGKTSVPLADTQYF; CDR3 DNA: TGTGCCAGCAGTGAAGCAGGGAAGACTAGCGTGCCCTTAGCAGATACGCAGTATTTT
clone size: .; D gene: TRBD2; J gene: TRBJ2-7; V gene: TRBV27; CDR3 protein: CASSLILSGRAPYEQYF; CDR3 DNA: TGTGCCAGCAGTTTAATCCTTAGCGGGAGGGCTCCCTACGAGCAGTACTTC
clone size: once; D gene: .; J gene: TRBJ2-7; V gene: TRBV7-9; CDR3 protein: CASSPRRTRGEQYF; CDR3 DNA: TGTGCCAGCAGCCCCCGACGGACCCGGGGAGAGCAGTACTTC
clone size: .; D gene: TRBD1; J gene: TRBJ2-5; V gene: TRBV19; CDR3 protein: CASSSSGQGTQETQYF; CDR3 DNA: TGTGCCAGTAGTAGTTCGGGACAGGGGACCCAAGAGACCCAGTACTTC
clone size: .; D gene: .; J gene: TRBJ2-3; V gene: TRBV28; CDR3 protein: CASSFGLQLSTDTQYF; CDR3 DNA: TGTGCCAGCAGTTTTGGTCTACAGCTTAGCACAGATACGCAGTATTTT
clone size: once; D gene: .; J gene: TRBJ1-4; V gene: TRBV30; CDR3 protein: CAWSVDSDWGEKLFF; CDR3 DNA: TGTGCCTGGAGTGTAGATTCGGATTGGGGCGAAAAACTGTTTTTT
clone size: .; D gene: .; J gene: TRBJ2-1; V gene: TRBV6-4; CDR3 protein: CASSEGWSTNEQFF; CDR3 DNA: TGTGCCAGCAGTGAAGGGTGGAGCACAAATGAGCAGTTCTTC
clone size: .; D gene: .; J gene: TRBJ2-6; V gene: TRBV9; CDR3 protein: CASSVAGAGANVLTF; CDR3 DNA: TGTGCCAGCAGCGTAGCAGGGGCTGGGGCCAACGTCCTGACTTTC
clone size: once; D gene: .; J gene: TRBJ1-2; V gene: TRBV15; CDR3 protein: CATSRDEGYGYTF; CDR3 DNA: TGTGCCACCAGCAGAGATGAGGGTTATGGCTACACCTTC
clone size: .; D gene: .; J gene: TRBJ1-6; V gene: TRBV27; CDR3 protein: CASSFHSGAEMNSPLHF; CDR3 DNA: TGTGCCAGCAGTTTTCATTCAGGGGCAGAGATGAATTCACCCCTCCACTTT
clone size: .; D gene: TRBD1; J gene: TRBJ1-4; V gene: TRBV19; CDR3 protein: CATSTGKREKLFF; CDR3 DNA: TGTGCCACCTCGACAGGGAAGAGAGAAAAACTGTTTTTT
clone size: .; D gene: .; J gene: TRBJ2-1; V gene: TRBV4-2; CDR3 protein: CASSRSHWNNEQFF; CDR3 DNA: TGTGCCAGCAGCCGCTCGCATTGGAACAATGAGCAGTTCTTC
clone size: .; D gene: .; J gene: TRBJ2-2; V gene: TRBV28; CDR3 protein: CASSFKGGRGGVETGELFF; CDR3 DNA: TGTGCCAGCAGTTTCAAAGGTGGCAGAGGAGGGGTGGAGACCGGGGAGCTGTTTTTT